Listed below are T cell receptor beta chains from one sample, sequenced in a study of identical twins. TCRdb recomputed calls from the 5' RACE reads with MiXCR, one row per CDR3 protein. The data hold around 510,000 distinct CDR3 sequences, with more than 13% observed a single time. This sample also belongs to another study, concerning yellow fever vaccine responses in identical twins.

Sequencing was done on a sample of CD4+ T cells sorted from blood. The receptors shown here come from a woman between 18 and 29 years old in good health. The CDR3 runs from the conserved cysteine through the conserved F or W. The order of the fields is D gene, J gene, V gene, clone size, CDR3 DNA, CDR3 protein. D genes are given only for firm matches. Size tells how often a clone was seen (once, few, many) or the class of an expanded clone, and some rows leave it out.

.,TRBJ2-5,TRBV5-1,many,TGCGCCAGCAGCCCGGCCGGGGAGGTGGAGACCCAGTACTTC,CASSPAGEVETQYF
TRBD1,TRBJ2-7,TRBV6-1,few,TGTGCCAGCAGGGAGGGGTCGGGACAGGGTCCCTACGAGCAGTACTTC,CASREGSGQGPYEQYF
TRBD2,TRBJ2-7,TRBV12-3/TRBV12-4,.,TGTGCCAGCAGTCTAGTGACTAGCGCACAGTACTTC,CASSLVTSAQYF
.,TRBJ1-1,TRBV27,few,TGTGCCAGCAGTTCCGGGGCCAGGGTGGCTTTCTTT,CASSSGARVAFF
TRBD1,TRBJ2-6,TRBV29-1,few,TGCAGCGTTGGTTTACCGGGACAGGGGGCAAGTGGGGCCAACGTCCTGACTTTC,CSVGLPGQGASGANVLTF
.,TRBJ2-2,TRBV12-3/TRBV12-4,.,TGTGCCAGCAGCCCTGGGAACACCGGGGAGCTGTTTTTT,CASSPGNTGELFF
TRBD1,TRBJ1-1,TRBV19,few,TGTGCCAGTAGCCGACAGGGGATGGGCACTGAAGCTTTCTTT,CASSRQGMGTEAFF
.,TRBJ1-2,TRBV6-1,many,TGTGCCAGCAGTGAAGCGGAAAACACCTTC,CASSEAENTF
.,TRBJ2-1,TRBV6-2/TRBV6-3,few,TGTGCCAGCAGTCTCCGGGGCTCCGATGAGCAGTTCTTC,CASSLRGSDEQFF
TRBD2,TRBJ2-7,TRBV20-1,many,TGCAGTGCTAGAGGGGCAGCGGGAGAACAAGAGCAGTACTTC,CSARGAAGEQEQYF
.,TRBJ2-7,TRBV3-1,.,TGTGCCAGCAGCCAAGCCCCAGGGAGCTCCTACGAGCAGTACTTC,CASSQAPGSSYEQYF
TRBD1,TRBJ2-4,TRBV2,few,TGTGCCAGCAGTGAGACAGGGACCAAAAACATTCAGTACTTC,CASSETGTKNIQYF
TRBD2,TRBJ2-1,TRBV7-9,.,TGTGCCAGCACCAAAGGGTCTAGCGGGAATTTTGAGCAGTTCTTC,CASTKGSSGNFEQFF
.,TRBJ1-5,TRBV10-2,few,TGCGCCAGCACGGACAGTAATCAGCCCCAGCATTTT,CASTDSNQPQHF
.,TRBJ2-1,TRBV4-2,few,TGTGCCAGCAGCCAACTTAGCGGAGTCTACAATGAGCAGTTCTTC,CASSQLSGVYNEQFF
.,TRBJ2-2,TRBV20-1,many,TGCAGTGCTATCACCTCTTTTGACACGTACGGGGAGCTGTTTTTT,CSAITSFDTYGELFF
.,TRBJ2-2,TRBV6-6,few,TGTGCCAGCAGTCACGCGGGTGCCGGGGAGCTGTTTTTT,CASSHAGAGELFF
.,TRBJ2-1,TRBV7-2,many,TGTGCCAGCAGCTTAGCAAGTAGCTCCTACAATGAGCAGTTCTTC,CASSLASSSYNEQFF